This is a list of T cell receptor beta chains from one sample in a study of T cells in Graves' hyperthyroidism and ophthalmopathy. Using its own MiXCR run on the multiplex PCR reads, TCRdb lists one record per CDR3 protein. The repertoire holds more than 550,000 distinct CDR3 sequences, with approximately 19% as singletons. The sample taken for sequencing was blood. The receptor set was obtained from a woman aged 45-59 years with Graves' hyperthyroidism that later progressed to Graves' ophthalmopathy. The CDR3 runs from the conserved cysteine through the conserved F or W.

v_gene,CDR3aa
TRBV30,CAWSGRGYNSPLHF
TRBV3-1,CASSPTSGAIYEQYF
TRBV20-1,CSARASQGVSSYNEQFF
TRBV3-1,CASSQGPSSYEQYF
TRBV9,CASSVRNTEAFF
TRBV27,CASSLYFDRDNEQFF
TRBV7-2,CASSLEVRVYEQYF
TRBV6-1,CASSERVDETQYF
TRBV20-1,CSARQGSVNYGYTF
TRBV7-9,CASSFNDRPSHGYTF
TRBV6-1,CASSAGGDTQYF
TRBV7-9,CASSPARLAGRETQYF
TRBV20-1,CSARMGIPSNPLHF
TRBV10-2,CASSERDGGYTF
TRBV5-5,CASSPGVVSYNEQFF
TRBV2,CASSGGTVGTGELFF
TRBV4-3,CASSQSGVWNSPLHF
TRBV19,CASSQTRRTAGNYGYTF
TRBV12-3/TRBV12-4,CASRPQLYGDIAYNEQFF
TRBV6-5,CASSYTGGSNYGYTF
TRBV12-3/TRBV12-4,CASSLARLAGWFSEQFF
TRBV29-1,CSVEGAHGTRDNEQFF
TRBV11-2,CASSPTYAGTGANVLTF
TRBV4-1,CASSQVERTEQYF
TRBV13,CASSYDRGLEQYF
TRBV3-1,CASVRGGRDQETQYF
TRBV9,CASSPTDSYQPQHF
TRBV15,CATSRGKENFNQPQHF
TRBV20-1,CSARASDTQYF
TRBV10-3,CAITGAWGYTF
TRBV2,CASRRDRSGTEAFF
TRBV5-5,CASSLEAGGSNTGELFF
TRBV5-6,CASSFLQGDEQFF
TRBV6-2/TRBV6-3,CASSPVTPSHTEAFF
TRBV20-1,CSASTGTSGSVF
TRBV3-1,CASSQASGEQYF
TRBV19,CASSPKDRDVSGYTF
TRBV2,CASSEGGRSNEKLFF
TRBV7-6,CASSSLSTGPQETQYF
TRBV7-8,CASSLALGVYHEQYF
TRBV20-1,CSASGGAETQYF
TRBV6-1,CAAKQGVNQPQHF
TRBV4-1,CASSQLDRGPENTEAFF
TRBV6-1,CASSKRQGIQPQHF
TRBV12-5,CASGLSGASGELFF
TRBV10-3,CAISDSREGRESPLHF
TRBV7-6,CASNLVGEGNYEQYF
TRBV12-3/TRBV12-4,CASKTSGASTDTQYF
TRBV20-1,CSARELAGTAREQFF
TRBV5-5,CASSLPVPNTEAFF
TRBV30,CAWRDRVGETQYF
TRBV6-1,CASVPRGRVDGYTF